Presented here are 17 T cell receptor beta chains from one specimen sequenced in a study of CD8+CD57+ T cells in acquired aplastic anemia. TCR beta VDJ and CDR3 were profiled, and genomic DNA was the template. Using its own MiXCR run on the reads, TCRdb lists one record per CDR3 protein. Of about 160,000 distinct CDR3 sequences listed, roughly 48% are singletons. For sequencing, patients were chosen who had shown expansion of CD8+CD57+ cells by flow cytometry. Sequenced material: sorted CD4+, CD8+, or CD8+CD57+ T cells (not recorded which) from PBMCs. These receptors were collected from a human donor with aplastic anemia.

The V call is TRBV29-1, the J call TRBJ2-7; 10 nucleotides agree with TRBD2. CDR3 length: 14 amino acids. Germline V lookup: CDR1 SQVTM, CDR2 ANQGSEA. Trimming cost V 6 bases and J 6 bases; bases outside gene matches: 11. CDR3 in DNA: TGCAGCGTGTCCACTAGCGGGAACCACCTCGAGCAGTACTTC. This encodes CSVSTSGNHLEQYF.

There are many counts of this clonotype. This chain links TRBV5-4 with TRBJ2-7, with D possibly matching TRBD1 (5 bases). The CDR3 runs to 14 residues. Trimming pared 4 bases from V and 4 bases from J, leaving 15 bases between. The germline V gene encodes CDR1 SGHNT and CDR2 YYREEE (reference sequence). The DNA of the CDR3 is TGTGCCAGCAGCCCGGACACCCTACGTTACGAGCAGTACTTC. Its protein is CASSPDTLRYEQYF.

This clonotype was counted at least ten times. The V gene is TRBV7-9, the J gene TRBJ1-6, with D perhaps matching TRBD1 (5 bases). CDR1 is SEHNR, CDR2 FQNEAQ, per germline (reference sequence). The CDR3 spans 17 residues. Trimming shortened V by 2 bases and J by 7 bases, and 18 bases separated the two germline ends. The CDR3 loop is CASSLNQIGTRNSPLHF. The CDR3 nucleotides read TGTGCCAGCAGCTTAAATCAAATAGGGACGAGGAATTCACCCCTCCACTTT.

The sample holds many counts of this clonotype. V is TRBV19 and J is TRBJ1-1; D might be TRBD1 (6 bases). This CDR3 is built from 14 residues. Germline V gives CDR1 LNHDA, CDR2 SQIVND (reference sequence). V lost 7 bases to trimming and J lost 1 base, with 13 bases between them. For the CDR3, the DNA is TGTGCCAGTAAAGTGGGACAAACGAACACTGAAGCTTTCTTT. This encodes CASKVGQTNTEAFF.

The CDR3 bases are TGTGCCAGCAGCCCGCTTGGGTCGGGCAATGAGCAGTTCTTC. It specifies CASSPLGSGNEQFF. V usage is TRBV7-3 and J usage is TRBJ2-1; D is unclear. The CDR3 covers 14 residues. Between the trimmed V and J ends, which lost 5 bases and 6 bases, there was a span of 14 bases. CDR1 SGHTA and CDR2 FQGTGA come from the germline V gene.

The chain has TRBV10-3 and TRBJ2-5; no reliable D call. Germline V gene sequence: CDR1 ENHRY, CDR2 SYGVKD. With 2 bases removed from V and 1 base from J, the gap between germline ends came to 11 bases. The CDR3 loop spans 15 amino acids. The CDR3: CAISEEELIQETQYF. The CDR3 nucleotides read TGTGCCATCAGTGAGGAAGAGCTAATCCAAGAGACCCAGTACTTC.

This clonotype was counted a single time. This chain links TRBV24-1 with TRBJ1-1, with no clear D. Germline V gene sequence: CDR1 KGHDR, CDR2 SFDVKD. V was clipped by 1 base and J by 7 bases, with 6 bases between them. The CDR3 loop spans 12 amino acids. This chain's CDR3 is CATSDFLGEAFF. The CDR3 DNA is TGTGCCACCAGTGATTTTCTGGGTGAAGCTTTCTTT.

This clonotype was counted at least ten times. This chain uses TRBV7-2 with TRBJ2-2; no definite D call. The ends were cut back, 3 bases at V and 5 bases at J, with 4 bases in the middle. The CDR3 covers 12 residues. Germline values: CDR1 SGHTA, CDR2 FQGNSA. The CDR3 nucleotides are TGTGCCAGCAGCTTCCAGACCGGGGAGCTGTTTTTT. Encoded protein: CASSFQTGELFF.

This clonotype has only one observation. The chain couples TRBV10-1 to TRBJ2-1; 7 bases match TRBD2. Per germline, CDR1 WNHNN and CDR2 SYGVQD (reference sequence). This CDR3 region has 15 residues. Unmatched junction bases numbered 6, after V lost 5 bases and J lost 2 bases. For the CDR3, the DNA is TGCGCCAGCAGTATTTGCGGGAGACCCTACAATGAGCAGTTCTTC. It codes for CASSICGRPYNEQFF.

This clonotype has just a few counts. A much larger clone differs by one base, so this may be a read error. This chain uses TRBV2 with TRBJ2-2; D gene unclear. V lost 4 bases, J lost 3 bases, and 3 bases lay in between. The CDR3 is made up of 12 amino acids. CDR1 and CDR2 (germline): SNHLY, FYNNEI. CDR3 sequence reads: CASSADTGELFF. For the CDR3, the DNA is TGTGCCAGCAGTGCGGACACCGGGGAGCTGTTTTTT.

V and J are TRBV10-3 and TRBJ1-4; D uncertain. Germline assignment: CDR1 ENHRY and CDR2 SYGVKD. The ends were cut back, 3 bases at V and 1 base at J, with 9 bases in the middle. The CDR3 extends over 15 amino acids. Written as DNA, the CDR3 is TGTGCCATCAGTGACTTAGGGAGAACTAATGAAAAACTGTTTTTT. Amino acid sequence: CAISDLGRTNEKLFF.

The rearrangement links TRBV11-2 to TRBJ2-1, with a tentative D call TRBD2 (5 bases). CDR1 is SGHAT and CDR2 is FQNNGV in the germline V gene. The CDR3 covers 15 residues. The V end lost 0 bases, the J end lost 2 bases, and 8 bases lay between the germline ends. CDR3 region: CASSLEGSTYNEQFF. In nucleotides, the CDR3 is TGTGCCAGCAGCTTAGAAGGGAGCACCTACAATGAGCAGTTCTTC.

This clonotype was found many times. This chain joins TRBV4-1 and TRBJ2-3, with D perhaps matching TRBD1 or TRBD2 (5 bases each). CDR3 length equals 15 residues. Germline V CDR1 and CDR2: MGHRA, YSYEKL. V was shortened by 1 base and J by 2 bases, with 10 bases between the two germline ends. The CDR3 region is CASSQGVGDTDTQYF. CDR3 DNA: TGCGCCAGCAGCCAAGGAGTGGGGGACACAGATACGCAGTATTTT.

This clonotype was found many times. V and J are TRBV9 and TRBJ2-3, with D unclear. Between the trimmed V and J ends, which lost 1 base and 0 bases, there was a span of 9 bases. This CDR3 spans 15 amino acids. The germline V gene encodes CDR1 SGDLS and CDR2 YYNGEE. DNA for the CDR3: TGTGCCAGCAGCGTACAGGCGCCTAGCACAGATACGCAGTATTTT. Amino acid sequence: CASSVQAPSTDTQYF.

On this clonotype itself: A junction boundary mismatches the germline segment, possibly from a read error. CDR3 sequence reads: CASTLRQGNTDAFF. The CDR3 nucleotides are TGTGCCAGCACCCTCAGACAGGGGAACACTGACGCTTTCTTT. This chain uses TRBV6-1 with TRBJ1-1; 8 bases map to TRBD1. Germline values: CDR1 MNHNS, CDR2 SASEGT. The CDR3 is 14 residues long.

The V call is TRBV19, the J call TRBJ2-6, with D maybe TRBD1 (5 bases). The CDR3 consists of 15 residues. The germline gives CDR1 LNHDA, CDR2 SQIVND (reference sequence). The V end was cut by 9 bases, the J end by 0 bases, with 12 bases between. DNA of the CDR3: TGTGCCAGCCATACAGGACCCTCTGGGGCCAACGTCCTGACTTTC. The encoded protein is CASHTGPSGANVLTF.

The chain uses TRBV20-1 and TRBJ2-5; TRBD2 matches at 8 bases. The J call may be in error: the DNA end matches TRBJ2-7 better. Per germline, CDR1 DFQATT and CDR2 SNEGSKA (reference sequence). The CDR3 covers 17 residues. The CDR3 loop is CSARDRRTSGTIYEQYF. The CDR3 DNA is TGCAGTGCTAGAGATCGGCGAACTAGCGGCACGATTTACGAGCAGTACTTC.